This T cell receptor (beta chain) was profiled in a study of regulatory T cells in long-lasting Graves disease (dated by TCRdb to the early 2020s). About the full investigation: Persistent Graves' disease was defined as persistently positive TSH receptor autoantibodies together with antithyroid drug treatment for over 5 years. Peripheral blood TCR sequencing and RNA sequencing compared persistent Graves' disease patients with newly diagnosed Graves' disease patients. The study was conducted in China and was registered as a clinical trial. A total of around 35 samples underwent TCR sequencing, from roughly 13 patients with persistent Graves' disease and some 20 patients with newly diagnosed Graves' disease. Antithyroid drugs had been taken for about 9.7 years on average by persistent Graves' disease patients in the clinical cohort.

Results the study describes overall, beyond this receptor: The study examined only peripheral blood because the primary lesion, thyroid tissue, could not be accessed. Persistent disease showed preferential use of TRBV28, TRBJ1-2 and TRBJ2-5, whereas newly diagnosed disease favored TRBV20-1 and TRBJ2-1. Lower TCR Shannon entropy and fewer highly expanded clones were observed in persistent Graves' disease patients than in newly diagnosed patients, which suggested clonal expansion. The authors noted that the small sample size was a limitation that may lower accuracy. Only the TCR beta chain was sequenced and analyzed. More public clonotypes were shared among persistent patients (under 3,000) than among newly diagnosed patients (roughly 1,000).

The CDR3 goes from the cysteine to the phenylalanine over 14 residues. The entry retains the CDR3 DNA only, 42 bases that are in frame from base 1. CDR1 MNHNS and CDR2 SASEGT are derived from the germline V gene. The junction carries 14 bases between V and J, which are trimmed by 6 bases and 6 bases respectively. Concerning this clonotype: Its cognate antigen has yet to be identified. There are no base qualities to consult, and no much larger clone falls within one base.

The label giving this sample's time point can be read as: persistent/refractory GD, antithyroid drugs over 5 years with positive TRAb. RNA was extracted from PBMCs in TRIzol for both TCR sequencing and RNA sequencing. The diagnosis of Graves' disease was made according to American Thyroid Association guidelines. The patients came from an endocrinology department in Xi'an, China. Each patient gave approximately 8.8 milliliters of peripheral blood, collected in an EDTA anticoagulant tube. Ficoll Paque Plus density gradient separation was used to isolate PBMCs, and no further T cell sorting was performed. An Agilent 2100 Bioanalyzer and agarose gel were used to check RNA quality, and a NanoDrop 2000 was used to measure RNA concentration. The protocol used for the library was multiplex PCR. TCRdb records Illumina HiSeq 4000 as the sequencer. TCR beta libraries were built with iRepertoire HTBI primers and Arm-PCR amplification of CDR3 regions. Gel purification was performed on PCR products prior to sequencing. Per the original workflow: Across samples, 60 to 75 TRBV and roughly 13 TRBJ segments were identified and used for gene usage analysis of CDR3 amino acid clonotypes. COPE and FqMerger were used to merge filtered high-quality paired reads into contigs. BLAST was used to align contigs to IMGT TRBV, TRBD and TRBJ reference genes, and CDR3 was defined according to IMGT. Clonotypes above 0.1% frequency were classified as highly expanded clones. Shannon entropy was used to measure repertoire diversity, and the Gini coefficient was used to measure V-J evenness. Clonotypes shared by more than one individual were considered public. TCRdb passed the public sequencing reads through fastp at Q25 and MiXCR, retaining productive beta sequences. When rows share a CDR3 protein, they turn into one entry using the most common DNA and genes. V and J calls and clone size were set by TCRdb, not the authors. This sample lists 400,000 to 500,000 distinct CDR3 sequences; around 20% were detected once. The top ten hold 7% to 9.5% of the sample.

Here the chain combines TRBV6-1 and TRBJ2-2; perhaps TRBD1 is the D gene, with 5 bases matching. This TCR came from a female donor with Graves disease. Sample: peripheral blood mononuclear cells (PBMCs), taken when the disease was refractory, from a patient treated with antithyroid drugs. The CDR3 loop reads CASSAIQGPGELFF. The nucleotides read TGTGCCAGCAGCGCAATTCAGGGCCCCGGGGAGCTGTTTTTT.